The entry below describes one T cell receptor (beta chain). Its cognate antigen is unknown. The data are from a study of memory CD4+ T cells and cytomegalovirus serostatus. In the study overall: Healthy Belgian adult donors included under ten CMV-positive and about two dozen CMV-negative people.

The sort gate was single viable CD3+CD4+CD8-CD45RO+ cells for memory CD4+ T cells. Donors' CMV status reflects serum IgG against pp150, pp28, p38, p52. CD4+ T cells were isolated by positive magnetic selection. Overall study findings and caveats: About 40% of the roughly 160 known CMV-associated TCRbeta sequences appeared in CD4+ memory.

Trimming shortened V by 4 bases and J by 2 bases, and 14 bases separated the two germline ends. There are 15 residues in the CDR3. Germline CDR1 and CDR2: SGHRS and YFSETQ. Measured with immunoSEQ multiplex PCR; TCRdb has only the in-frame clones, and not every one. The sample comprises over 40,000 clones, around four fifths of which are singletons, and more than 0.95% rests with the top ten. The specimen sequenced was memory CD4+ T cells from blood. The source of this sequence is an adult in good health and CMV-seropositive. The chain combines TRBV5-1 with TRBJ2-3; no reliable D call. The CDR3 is CASSLRVAPTDTQYF. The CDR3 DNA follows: TGCGCCAGCAGCCTAAGAGTCGCACCCACAGATACGCAGTATTTT.